These 25 T cell receptor beta chains originate from one sample sequenced in a study of cytomegalovirus exposure and HLA in healthy donors. The PCR was carried out with 60 Vbeta primers and 13 Jbeta primers. This table comes from immunoSEQ multiplex PCR, and its TCRdb copy is limited to in-frame clones, with some not included. The repertoire holds some 200,000 clones, with roughly 80% as singletons. Sequencing input: PBMCs. Receptors were obtained from a man aged 35-49 years in good health and CMV-seronegative.

This chain connects TRBV7-9 to TRBJ1-2; 7 bases map to TRBD1. Germline CDR1 is SEHNR and CDR2 is FQNEAQ (reference sequence). The junction had 10 bases not matched to a gene; V was cut back by 3 bases and J by 0 bases. The CDR3 sequence is 17 residues long. The CDR3 loop is CASSFAPGGSSNYGYTF. Written as DNA, the CDR3 is TGTGCCAGCAGCTTCGCCCCAGGGGGAAGTTCTAACTATGGCTACACCTTC. Full variable domain (missing parts from reference TRBV7-9 and TRBJ1-2): DTGVSQNPRHKITKRGQNVTFRCDPISEHNRLYWYRQTLGQGPEFLTYFQNEAQLEKSRLLSDRFSAERPKGSFSTLEIQRTEQGDSAMYLCASSFAPGGSSNYGYTFGSGTRLTVV.

This clone came up a few times. V gene TRBV5-5 combines with J gene TRBJ2-1; 8 bases fit TRBD1. Per the germline V gene, CDR1 is SGHKS and CDR2 is YYEKEE (reference sequence). The V segment lost 4 bases and the J segment 3 bases; nucleotides outside the gene matches: 6. This CDR3 is built from 15 residues. CDR3 loop: CASSQGQGVYNEQFF. The CDR3 coding sequence is TGTGCCAGCAGCCAAGGACAGGGCGTCTACAATGAGCAGTTCTTC.

The rearrangement uses TRBV10-3 and TRBJ1-2; 7 nucleotides match TRBD1. V lost 2 bases and J lost 4; bases outside the gene matches: 4. This CDR3 is 14 amino acids long. Germline lookup yields CDR1 ENHRY and CDR2 SYGVKD. CDR3 loop: CAISEQGDSYGYTF. The CDR3 region has the DNA TGTGCCATCAGTGAGCAGGGGGATTCCTATGGCTACACCTTC.

The genes are TRBV5-6 and TRBJ1-2, with TRBD1 identical over 7 bases. The junction had 11 bases not matched to a gene; V was cut back by 4 bases and J by 5 bases. CDR3 length: 15 residues. Germline-derived CDR1 and CDR2 are SGHDT and YYEEEE. The CDR3 bases are TGTGCCAGCAGCGAGGGGGCAGGGAGGAGTTATGGCTACACCTTC. Translation: CASSEGAGRSYGYTF.

J is TRBJ2-1 and V is TRBV6-1, with 9 bases that match TRBD2. J lost 3 bases, V lost 4 bases, and 16 bases had no gene match. The V gene's germline CDR1 is MNHNS and CDR2 SASEGT. The CDR3 spans 19 residues. CDR3 coding DNA: TGTGCCAGCAGTGGTAAGGAGGGTTCTAGCGGGAACAACTACAATGAGCAGTTCTTC. This translates into CASSGKEGSSGNNYNEQFF.

CDR3 coding DNA: TGTGCCAGCTCACCGGGCCGGGACTCTCAGGCTTTCTTT. Its translation is CASSPGRDSQAFF. The chain links TRBV18 to TRBJ1-1; the D gene is possibly TRBD1 (5 bases). This CDR3 comprises 13 residues. Germline V gene data show CDR1 as KGHSH and CDR2 as LQKENI. V lost 3 bases and J 11 bases, leaving 16 bases between the germline ends.

The rearrangement uses TRBV7-6 and TRBJ1-4; the match to TRBD1 covers 8 bases. Germline V gene sequence: CDR1 SGHVS, CDR2 FNYEAQ. The CDR3 spans 18 residues. V was clipped by 5 bases and J by 3 bases; unmatched bases: 14. The CDR3 coding sequence is TGTGCCAGCAGCCCACAGGGGGTTCCTCAATGGGCTAATGAAAAACTGTTTTTT. Translation gives CASSPQGVPQWANEKLFF.

The V and J genes are TRBV2 and TRBJ1-6, with D perhaps matching TRBD1 (6 bases). This CDR3 region has 15 residues. Looked up from germline, CDR1 is SNHLY and CDR2 is FYNNEI. With 6 bases removed from V and 7 bases from J, the gap between germline ends came to 16 bases. The CDR3 sequence: CASRVSTGDNSPLHF. The CDR3 region has the DNA TGTGCCAGCAGAGTGTCGACAGGAGACAATTCACCCCTCCACTTT.

The chain combines TRBV27 with TRBJ2-7; D perhaps matches TRBD2 (7 bases). V was shortened by 3 bases and J by 3 bases, with 12 bases between the two germline ends. The CDR3 contains 14 residues. The germline V gene encodes CDR1 MNHEY and CDR2 SMNVEV (reference sequence). CDR3: CASSFSGGIYEQYF. The CDR3, as DNA: TGTGCCAGCAGTTTCTCGGGGGGCATCTACGAGCAGTACTTC.

CDR3 DNA: TGCGCCAGCAGCCAAGAAAGGGACAGGGGTACTGAAGCTTTCTTT. Translation: CASSQERDRGTEAFF. The V gene is TRBV4-3, the J gene TRBJ1-1; the match to TRBD1 covers 10 bases. V lost 0 bases to trimming and J lost 5 bases; unmatched junction nucleotides: 3. Germline CDR1 and CDR2: LGHNA and YSLEER. This CDR3 region has 15 residues.

The genes are TRBV2 and TRBJ2-7, with 9 bases aligning to TRBD2. Germline-derived CDR1 and CDR2 are SNHLY and FYNNEI. The CDR3 sequence is 14 residues long. J lost 3 bases, V lost 7 bases, and 7 bases had no gene match. This chain's CDR3 is CASTGLASSYEQYF. CDR3 DNA sequence: TGTGCCAGCACCGGACTAGCGAGTAGCTACGAGCAGTACTTC.

The CDR3 region is CASSPRQRGVDEQFF. DNA of the CDR3: TGTGCCAGCAGCCCCCGACAGCGGGGGGTCGATGAGCAGTTCTTC. The chain uses TRBV7-3 and TRBJ2-1, with 9 nucleotides matching TRBD2. The CDR3 totals 15 residues. Germline trimming cut 5 bases from V and 8 bases from J; bases unmatched to any gene: 10. Germline V gives CDR1 SGHTA, CDR2 FQGTGA.

The V and J genes are TRBV7-9 and TRBJ2-3; TRBD2 matches 11 bases. The V and J ends lost 7 bases and 0 bases, in that order; junction bases with no gene match: 9. Looked up from germline, CDR1 is SEHNR and CDR2 is FQNEAQ (reference sequence). There are 17 residues in the CDR3. The CDR3 region has the DNA TGTGCCAGCACCAGACTAGCGGGACTGACTAGCACAGATACGCAGTATTTT. Translation: CASTRLAGLTSTDTQYF.

The V call is TRBV10-3, the J call TRBJ2-3; 11 bases fit TRBD2. Losses at the gene ends were 6 bases for V and 4 bases for J; bases not matched to a gene: 12. The germline V gene has CDR1 ENHRY and CDR2 SYGVKD. The CDR3 extends over 17 amino acids. This CDR3 reads CAIRSPLAGGQPDTQYF. CDR3 nucleotide sequence: TGTGCCATCAGATCTCCCCTAGCGGGGGGACAGCCAGATACGCAGTATTTT.

The chain has TRBV11-2 and TRBJ2-1; perhaps TRBD1 as D (6 bases). V was clipped by 5 bases and J by 9 bases, with 14 bases between them. The length of the CDR3 is 13 residues. From germline, CDR1 is SGHAT and CDR2 FQNNGV. The CDR3 sequence: CASSITGYAEQFF. CDR3 nucleotides: TGTGCCAGCAGCATAACAGGGTATGCTGAGCAGTTCTTC.

The sample holds one count of this clone. The chain uses TRBV6-5 and TRBJ1-1; D not resolved. The CDR3 totals 13 residues. Germline CDR1 is MNHEY and CDR2 is SVGAGI. V was pared by 2 bases and J by 0 bases, with 4 bases between. CDR3: CASSYDLNTEAFF. DNA of the CDR3: TGTGCCAGCAGTTACGACTTGAACACTGAAGCTTTCTTT.

The chain links TRBV27 to TRBJ1-4; 7 nucleotides agree with TRBD1. Germline V lookup: CDR1 MNHEY, CDR2 SMNVEV (reference sequence). The J segment lost 6 bases and the V segment lost 4 bases, leaving 8 bases of the junction unmatched. The CDR3 contains 15 residues. The CDR3 here is CASSSSRDSYEKLFF. The CDR3 region has the DNA TGTGCCAGCAGTTCATCAAGGGACAGTTATGAAAAACTGTTTTTT.

The J gene is TRBJ1-2, the V gene TRBV25-1; 8 bases are shared with TRBD1. This CDR3 has 16 amino acids. CDR1 MGHDK and CDR2 SYGVNS come from the germline V gene. J was trimmed by 7 bases and V by 7 bases; bases with no gene match: 17. CDR3 DNA sequence: TGTGCCAGCACAGAAGGACAGGGAACCGCCGATGCTGGCTACACCTTC. Protein product: CASTEGQGTADAGYTF.

In the case of this clone: Other DNA sequences in the same sample also yield this CDR3. The chain links TRBV7-2 to TRBJ2-3; D ambiguous. Per germline, CDR1 SGHTA and CDR2 FQGNSA. The CDR3 is made up of 12 amino acids. V was trimmed by 1 base and J by 6 bases, leaving 5 bases between them. CDR3 sequence (DNA): TGTGCCAGCAGCTTAGGGCCTGATACGCAGTATTTT. This translates into CASSLGPDTQYF.

The chain employs TRBV7-2 and TRBJ2-5; 7 nucleotides line up with TRBD1. Per germline, CDR1 SGHTA and CDR2 FQGNSA. V shed 5 bases, J shed 5 bases, and the junction held 8 bases outside the gene matches. The CDR3 is 14 residues long. In DNA, the CDR3 is TGTGCCAGCAGCACGACGTACAGGGGTGAGACCCAGTACTTC. It encodes CASSTTYRGETQYF.

This chain uses TRBV10-1 with TRBJ2-7; 9 positions match TRBD1. CDR1 WNHNN and CDR2 SYGVQD come from the germline V gene (reference sequence). The CDR3 is 13 amino acids. J was trimmed by 7 bases and V by 9 bases; bases with no gene match: 10. CDR3 loop: CARETGGTGEQYF. The DNA for the CDR3 is TGCGCCAGGGAGACAGGGGGTACAGGGGAGCAGTACTTC.

V gene TRBV4-1 combines with J gene TRBJ2-1; D is possibly TRBD2 (6 bases). Trimming removed 1 base from V and 2 bases from J, with 9 bases in between. This CDR3 has 15 residues. CDR1 is MGHRA and CDR2 is YSYEKL in the germline V gene. CDR3 sequence (DNA): TGCGCCAGCAGCCAAGGACTAGGTCCCTACAATGAGCAGTTCTTC. Protein sequence: CASSQGLGPYNEQFF.

V usage is TRBV28 and J usage is TRBJ2-5; weak D call: TRBD1 (6 bases). With 5 bases removed from V and 4 bases from J, the gap between germline ends came to 11 bases. The CDR3 contains 13 residues. Germline values: CDR1 MDHEN, CDR2 SYDVKM. The CDR3 reads CASSTPGVETQYF. The CDR3 DNA sequence: TGTGCCAGCAGTACTCCAGGGGTAGAGACCCAGTACTTC.

The chain couples TRBV28 to TRBJ2-7; D ambiguous. V was trimmed by 7 bases and J by 5 bases, leaving 18 bases between them. The germline V gene encodes CDR1 MDHEN and CDR2 SYDVKM. This CDR3 comprises 14 residues. The CDR3 nucleotides read TGTGCCAGCATTCGCGATGGTGGCGCGGACGAGCAGTACTTC. It is translated as CASIRDGGADEQYF.

The chain has TRBV30 and TRBJ2-4; perhaps TRBD2 as D (6 bases). Germline CDR1 and CDR2: GTSNPN and SVGIG (reference sequence). CDR3 length: 14 residues. V dropped 2 bases and J dropped 6 bases, with 14 bases sitting between them. As DNA, the CDR3 is TGTGCCTGGAGTCGACGTGCCGGGAGAAACATTCAGTACTTC. Translated: CAWSRRAGRNIQYF.